The table lists the clone carrying this TCR beta chain with many counts. Its specificity is unknown. This sample is drawn from a study of T cells in Graves' hyperthyroidism and ophthalmopathy. Germline CDR1 reads SGHTA; CDR2 reads FQGNSA. V dropped 5 bases and J dropped 10; count of bases not matched to a gene: 19. This CDR3 contains 18 residues. Among the patients, aged 18 to 65, hyperthyroidism was newly diagnosed and had lasted under 2 months. The diagnostic basis comprised clinical symptoms, serum thyroxine and TRAb, thyroid ultrasound and orbital computed tomography. Findings and caveats of the study: Most thyroid-expanded clonotypes above 0.001 were also found in blood.

Researchers amplified the TCR beta CDR3 regions from RNA transcripts. The study used the HTBI primer set for a first-round RT-PCR of the TCR CDR3. A single record per CDR3 protein comes from TCRdb applying MiXCR to the multiplex PCR reads. This sample has 700,000 or so distinct CDR3 sequences, with about a sixth found just once. The rearrangement uses TRBV7-2 and TRBJ2-1, with 11 bases fitting TRBD2. This receptor was obtained from a young man with Graves' hyperthyroidism. Sequenced input: blood. This CDR3 reads CASSLLNSRPTSGVEQFF. The CDR3 DNA reads TGTGCCAGCAGCCTCCTTAATAGCCGACCGACTAGCGGGGTCGAGCAGTTCTTC. Complete variable domain (other parts from reference TRBV7-2 and TRBJ2-1): GAGVSQSPSNKVTEKGKDVELRCDPISGHTALYWYRQSLGQGLEFLIYFQGNSAPDKSGLPSDRFSAERTGGSVSTLTIQRTQQEDSAVYLCASSLLNSRPTSGVEQFFGPGTRLTVL.